The rows below give T cell receptor beta chains drawn from one sample of a study of cytomegalovirus exposure and HLA in healthy donors. Using immunoSEQ multiplex PCR, the repertoire was profiled, and TCRdb retains in-frame clones only, with some absent. Of around 170,000 clones in the sample, just under 80% were seen once. Sequencing was performed on PBMCs. The receptors here all came from a woman under 40 in good health and CMV-seronegative. CDR3s include the opening cysteine and the closing phenylalanine or tryptophan. The order of the fields is J gene, clone size, D gene, V gene, CDR3 protein, CDR3 DNA. A D gene is named only where the DNA matches it firmly. Size is omitted from some rows. Given values are once, few, many or a class for expanded clones.

>TRBJ2-5|.|.|TRBV5-4
CASSRPGHTEETQYF
TGTGCCAGCAGCCGTCCGGGACACACCGAAGAGACCCAGTACTTC
>TRBJ2-1|once|.|TRBV30
CAWKVGSSYNEQFF
TGTGCCTGGAAGGTCGGGAGCTCCTACAATGAGCAGTTCTTC
>TRBJ2-3|.|TRBD2|TRBV4-2
CASSQTSGGADTQYF
TGTGCCAGCAGCCAAACTAGCGGGGGGGCGGATACGCAGTATTTT
>TRBJ1-1|.|.|TRBV9
CASSVGGVNTEAFF
TGTGCCAGCAGCGTAGGGGGGGTGAACACTGAAGCTTTCTTT
>TRBJ1-2|.|TRBD1|TRBV11-2
CASSFLTGQRFYGYTF
TGTGCCAGCAGCTTTTTGACGGGACAGAGATTCTATGGCTACACCTTC
>TRBJ2-3|.|TRBD2|TRBV10-3
CAIAGARTDTQYF
TGTGCCATAGCGGGGGCTCGCACAGATACGCAGTATTTT
>TRBJ1-4|once|TRBD1|TRBV5-5
CASRGTGFANEKLFF
TGTGCCAGCAGGGGGACAGGGTTTGCTAATGAAAAACTGTTTTTT
>TRBJ1-1|once|.|TRBV18
CASSPNTGQNTEAFF
TGTGCCAGCTCACCAAATACGGGTCAGAACACTGAAGCTTTCTTT
>TRBJ1-5|.|.|TRBV19
CASSRGDSNQPQHF
TGTGCCAGCTCACGCGGGGATAGCAATCAGCCCCAGCATTTT
>TRBJ1-4|few|.|TRBV10-3
CAISATATNEKLFF
TGTGCCATCAGTGCGACAGCAACTAATGAAAAACTGTTTTTT
>TRBJ1-1|.|.|TRBV6-6
CASSYYLAAEAFF
TGTGCCAGCAGTTACTATTTGGCGGCTGAAGCTTTCTTT
>TRBJ2-1|.|TRBD1|TRBV10-1
CASSEAGQGRNEQFF
TGCGCCAGCAGTGAGGCGGGACAGGGGCGCAATGAGCAGTTCTTC
>TRBJ1-1|.|.|TRBV5-1
CASSLGPGGMDTEAFF
TGCGCCAGCAGCCTGGGGCCGGGGGGCATGGACACTGAAGCTTTCTTT
>TRBJ1-2|.|TRBD1|TRBV29-1
CSVEVTSHTGGLYLGGYTF
TGCAGCGTTGAAGTGACCTCCCACACAGGGGGACTTTACTTGGGTGGCTACACCTTC
>TRBJ2-7|once|.|TRBV10-2
CASSELAIAGYEQYF
TGCGCCAGCAGTGAGCTGGCAATAGCTGGCTACGAGCAGTACTTC
>TRBJ2-5|.|.|TRBV7-6
CASSLAGTGLETQYF
TGTGCCAGCAGCTTAGCCGGAACAGGGTTGGAGACCCAGTACTTC
>TRBJ2-5|.|.|TRBV2
CASSEALAQETQYF
TGTGCCAGCAGTGAAGCGCTGGCCCAAGAGACCCAGTACTTC
>TRBJ2-2|once|.|TRBV4-1
CASSQAWRGANTGELFF
TGCGCCAGCAGCCAAGCCTGGAGGGGTGCGAACACCGGGGAGCTGTTTTTT
>TRBJ2-1|.|TRBD1|TRBV11-2
CASSLRSRGSPYNEQFF
TGTGCCAGCAGCCTAAGAAGCAGGGGGTCTCCCTACAATGAGCAGTTCTTC
>TRBJ2-1|.|TRBD2|TRBV14
CASSDGLAGGREQFF
TGTGCCAGCAGCGACGGACTAGCGGGGGGGCGCGAGCAGTTCTTC
>TRBJ1-2|.|TRBD1|TRBV2
CASSEYEAGQGNGYTF
TGTGCCAGCAGTGAATACGAAGCGGGACAGGGGAATGGCTACACCTTC
>TRBJ2-7|once|TRBD1|TRBV27
CASSLFPPGQGVGSYEQYF
TGTGCCAGCAGTTTATTTCCCCCCGGACAGGGGGTGGGGTCCTACGAGCAGTACTTC
>TRBJ2-7|once|.|TRBV6-5
CASSTGLEQYF
TGTGCCAGCAGTACAGGTCTGGAGCAGTACTTC
>TRBJ2-7|few|.|TRBV7-2
CASTPADEQYF
TGTGCCAGCACCCCGGCGGACGAGCAGTACTTC